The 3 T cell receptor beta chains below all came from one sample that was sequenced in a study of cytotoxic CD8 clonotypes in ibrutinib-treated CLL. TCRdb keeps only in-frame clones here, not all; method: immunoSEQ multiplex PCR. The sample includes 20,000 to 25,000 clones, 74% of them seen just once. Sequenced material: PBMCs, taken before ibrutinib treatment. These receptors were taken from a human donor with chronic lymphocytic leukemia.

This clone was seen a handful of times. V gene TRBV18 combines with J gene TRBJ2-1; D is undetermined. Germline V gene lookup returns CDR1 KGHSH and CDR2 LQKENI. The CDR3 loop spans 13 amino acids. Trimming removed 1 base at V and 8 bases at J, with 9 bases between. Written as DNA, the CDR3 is TGTGCCAGCTCACCACAGGGTTTCCATGAGCAGTTCTTC. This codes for CASSPQGFHEQFF.

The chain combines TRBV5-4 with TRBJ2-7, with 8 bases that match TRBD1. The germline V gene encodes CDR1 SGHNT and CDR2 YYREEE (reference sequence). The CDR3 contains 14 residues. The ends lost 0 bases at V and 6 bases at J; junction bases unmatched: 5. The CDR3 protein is CASSLAQGASEQYF. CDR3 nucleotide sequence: TGTGCCAGCAGCTTGGCTCAGGGGGCCAGCGAGCAGTACTTC.

The CDR3: CASSLMQGPDTQYF. The DNA of the CDR3 is TGTGCCAGCAGCTTAATGCAGGGTCCAGATACGCAGTATTTT. The gene calls are TRBV7-3 and TRBJ2-3, with D possibly TRBD1 on 5 matching bases. Germline V gives CDR1 SGHTA, CDR2 FQGTGA. The ends were cut back, 1 base at V and 4 bases at J, with 9 bases in the middle. This CDR3 has 14 amino acids.